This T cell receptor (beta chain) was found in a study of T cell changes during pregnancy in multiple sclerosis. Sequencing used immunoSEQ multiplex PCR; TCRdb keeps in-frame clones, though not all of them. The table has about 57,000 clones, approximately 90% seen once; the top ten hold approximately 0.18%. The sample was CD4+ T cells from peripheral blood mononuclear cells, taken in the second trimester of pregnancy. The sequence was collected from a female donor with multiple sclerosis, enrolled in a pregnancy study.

CDR3 bases: TGTGCCAGCAGCTCGGGACTAGCGGGGAGCACAGATACGCAGTATTTT. It encodes CASSSGLAGSTDTQYF. The gene calls are TRBV5-4 and TRBJ2-3; 13 nucleotides align to TRBD2. The CDR3 runs 16 residues. Per the germline V gene, CDR1 is SGHNT and CDR2 is YYREEE (reference sequence). The J segment lost 0 bases and the V segment lost 3 bases, leaving 1 base of the junction unmatched.